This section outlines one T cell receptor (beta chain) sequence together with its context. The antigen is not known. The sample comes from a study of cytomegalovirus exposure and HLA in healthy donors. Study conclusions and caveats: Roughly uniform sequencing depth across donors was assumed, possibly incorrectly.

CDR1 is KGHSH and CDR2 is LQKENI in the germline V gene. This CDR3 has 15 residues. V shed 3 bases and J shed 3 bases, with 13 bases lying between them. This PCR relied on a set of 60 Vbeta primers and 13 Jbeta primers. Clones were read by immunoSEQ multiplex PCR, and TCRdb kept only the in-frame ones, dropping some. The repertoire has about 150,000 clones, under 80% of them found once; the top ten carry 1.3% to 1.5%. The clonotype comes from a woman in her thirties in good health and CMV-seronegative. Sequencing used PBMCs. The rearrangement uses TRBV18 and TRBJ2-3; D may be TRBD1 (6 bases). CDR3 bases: TGTGCCAGCTCACCCGTCCCGGGACATACAGATACGCAGTATTTT. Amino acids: CASSPVPGHTDTQYF.